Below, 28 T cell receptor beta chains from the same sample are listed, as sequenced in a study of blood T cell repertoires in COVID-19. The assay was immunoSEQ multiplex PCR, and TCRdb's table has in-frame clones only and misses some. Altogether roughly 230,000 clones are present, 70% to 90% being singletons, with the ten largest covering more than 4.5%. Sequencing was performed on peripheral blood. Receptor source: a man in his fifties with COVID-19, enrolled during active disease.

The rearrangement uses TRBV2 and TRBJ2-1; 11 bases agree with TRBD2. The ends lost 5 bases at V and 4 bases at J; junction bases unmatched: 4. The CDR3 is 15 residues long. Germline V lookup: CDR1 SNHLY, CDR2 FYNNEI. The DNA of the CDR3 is TGTGCCAGCAGTCGACTAGCGGGGAGATACAATGAGCAGTTCTTC. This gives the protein CASSRLAGRYNEQFF.

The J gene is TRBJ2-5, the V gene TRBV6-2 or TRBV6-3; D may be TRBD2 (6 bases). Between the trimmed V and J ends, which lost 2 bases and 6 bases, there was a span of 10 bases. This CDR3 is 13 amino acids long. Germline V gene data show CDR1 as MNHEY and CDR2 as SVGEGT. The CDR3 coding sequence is TGTGCCAGCAGTTACGCGGGGCCGAAGACCCAGTACTTC. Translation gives CASSYAGPKTQYF.

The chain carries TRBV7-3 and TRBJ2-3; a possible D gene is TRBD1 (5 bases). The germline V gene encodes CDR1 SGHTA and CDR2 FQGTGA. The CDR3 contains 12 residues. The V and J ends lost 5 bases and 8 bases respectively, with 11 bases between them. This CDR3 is CASSRSGATQYF. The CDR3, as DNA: TGTGCCAGCAGCCGCAGTGGGGCTACGCAGTATTTT.

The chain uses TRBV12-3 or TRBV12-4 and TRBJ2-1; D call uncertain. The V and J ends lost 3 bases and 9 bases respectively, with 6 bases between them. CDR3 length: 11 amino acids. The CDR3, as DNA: TGTGCCAGCAGTTTTAGGAGTGAGCAGTTCTTC. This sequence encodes CASSFRSEQFF.

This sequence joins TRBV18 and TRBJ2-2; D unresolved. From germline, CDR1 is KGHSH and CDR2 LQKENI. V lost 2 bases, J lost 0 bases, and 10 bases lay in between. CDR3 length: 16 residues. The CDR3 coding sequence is TGTGCCAGCTCACCATCTCGGTCCGCGAACACCGGGGAGCTGTTTTTT. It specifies CASSPSRSANTGELFF.

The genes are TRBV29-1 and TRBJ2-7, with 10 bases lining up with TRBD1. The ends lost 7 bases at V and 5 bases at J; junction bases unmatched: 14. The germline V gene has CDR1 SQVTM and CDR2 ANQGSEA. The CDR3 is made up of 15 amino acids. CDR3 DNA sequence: TGCAGCGCAGGGCATGACAGGGGGCTTTCGGACGAGCAGTACTTC. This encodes CSAGHDRGLSDEQYF.

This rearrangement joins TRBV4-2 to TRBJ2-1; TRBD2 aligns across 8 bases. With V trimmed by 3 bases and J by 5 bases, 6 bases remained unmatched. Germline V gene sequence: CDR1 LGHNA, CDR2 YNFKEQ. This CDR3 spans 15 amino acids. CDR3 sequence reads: CASSHLAGGNNEQFF. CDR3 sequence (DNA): TGTGCCAGCAGCCACCTCGCGGGGGGCAACAATGAGCAGTTCTTC.

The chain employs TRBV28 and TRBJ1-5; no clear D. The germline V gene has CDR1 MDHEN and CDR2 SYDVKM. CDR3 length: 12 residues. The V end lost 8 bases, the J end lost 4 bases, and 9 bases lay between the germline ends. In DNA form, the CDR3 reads TGTGCCAGCCTCGGGGTTAATCAGCCCCAGCATTTT. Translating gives CASLGVNQPQHF.

CDR3 in DNA: TGTGCCAGTAGTATAGTACCTAGCGGGGCCACAGATACGCAGTATTTT. Translating gives CASSIVPSGATDTQYF. The J gene is TRBJ2-3, the V gene TRBV19; 9 positions agree with TRBD2. V lost 1 base and J lost 2; bases outside the gene matches: 4. CDR1 and CDR2 from the germline V gene are LNHDA and SQIVND (reference sequence). CDR3 length: 16 residues.

CDR3 sequence reads: CASSQGGGSPSTDTQYF. The CDR3 region has the DNA TGTGCCAGCAGCCAAGGAGGCGGGAGCCCTAGCACAGATACGCAGTATTTT. The chain couples TRBV7-2 to TRBJ2-3, with 7 bases that match TRBD2. V shed 5 bases, J shed 0 bases, and the junction held 11 bases outside the gene matches. This CDR3 spans 17 amino acids. In germline, CDR1 is SGHTA, CDR2 FQGNSA.

Here the CDR3 reads CASSRRGALAEDTQYF. The CDR3, as DNA: TGCGCCAGCAGCCGCAGGGGAGCCCTGGCGGAAGATACGCAGTATTTT. This chain joins TRBV5-1 and TRBJ2-3; possibly TRBD1 for D (6 bases). Deletions cut 4 bases from V and 5 bases from J, with 20 bases between. From germline, CDR1 is SGHRS and CDR2 YFSETQ. The CDR3 has 16 amino acids.

The CDR3: CASSTRQGGGGYTF. CDR3 bases: TGTGCCAGCAGCACACGACAGGGGGGCGGTGGCTACACCTTC. The gene calls are TRBV5-4 and TRBJ1-2, with TRBD1 matching over 9 bases. Unmatched junction bases numbered 8, after V lost 4 bases and J lost 7 bases. CDR1 SGHNT and CDR2 YYREEE come from the germline V gene (reference sequence). There are 14 residues in the CDR3.

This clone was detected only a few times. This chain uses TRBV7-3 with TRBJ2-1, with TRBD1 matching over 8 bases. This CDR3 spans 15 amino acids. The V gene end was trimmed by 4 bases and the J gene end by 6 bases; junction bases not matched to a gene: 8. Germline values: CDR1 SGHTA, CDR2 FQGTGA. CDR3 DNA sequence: TGTGCCAGCAGCTCGGGACAGGCAGCCTTCAATGAGCAGTTCTTC. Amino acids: CASSSGQAAFNEQFF.

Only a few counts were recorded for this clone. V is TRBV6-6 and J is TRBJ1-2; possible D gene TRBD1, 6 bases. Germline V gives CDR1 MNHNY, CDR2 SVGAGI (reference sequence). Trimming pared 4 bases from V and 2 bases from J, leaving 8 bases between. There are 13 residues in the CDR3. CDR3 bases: TGTGCCAGCAGTTCCCAGGGGAACTATGGCTACACCTTC. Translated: CASSSQGNYGYTF.

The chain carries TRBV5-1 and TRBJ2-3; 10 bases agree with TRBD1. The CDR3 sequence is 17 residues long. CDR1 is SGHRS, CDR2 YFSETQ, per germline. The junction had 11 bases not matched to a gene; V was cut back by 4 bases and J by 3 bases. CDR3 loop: CASSGQGVIGNTDTQYF. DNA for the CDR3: TGCGCCAGCAGCGGACAGGGGGTCATAGGGAATACAGATACGCAGTATTTT.

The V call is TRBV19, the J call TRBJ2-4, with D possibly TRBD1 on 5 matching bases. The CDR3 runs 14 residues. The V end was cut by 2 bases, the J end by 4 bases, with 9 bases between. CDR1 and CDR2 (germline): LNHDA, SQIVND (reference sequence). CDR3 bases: TGTGCCAGTAGTATAACAGGCCTAAAAAACATTCAGTACTTC. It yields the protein CASSITGLKNIQYF.

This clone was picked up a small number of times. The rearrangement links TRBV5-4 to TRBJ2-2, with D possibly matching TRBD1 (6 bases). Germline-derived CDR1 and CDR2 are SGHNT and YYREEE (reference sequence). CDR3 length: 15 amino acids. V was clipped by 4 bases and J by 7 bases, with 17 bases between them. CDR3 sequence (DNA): TGTGCCAGCAGCACCGATGGGGGCATGGGCGGGGAGCTGTTTTTT. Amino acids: CASSTDGGMGGELFF. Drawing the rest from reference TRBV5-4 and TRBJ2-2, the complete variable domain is ETGVTQSPTHLIKTRGQQVTLRCSSQSGHNTVSWYQQALGQGPQFIFQYYREEENGRGNFPPRFSGLQFPNYSSELNVNALELDDSALYLCASSTDGGMGGELFFGEGSRLTVL.

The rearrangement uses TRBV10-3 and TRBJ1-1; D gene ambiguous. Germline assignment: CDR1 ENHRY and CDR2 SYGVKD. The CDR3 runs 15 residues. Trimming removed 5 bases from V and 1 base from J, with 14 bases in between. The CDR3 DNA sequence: TGTGCCATCAGTCCCAGCGGGCAGCAGAACACTGAAGCTTTCTTT. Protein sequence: CAISPSGQQNTEAFF.

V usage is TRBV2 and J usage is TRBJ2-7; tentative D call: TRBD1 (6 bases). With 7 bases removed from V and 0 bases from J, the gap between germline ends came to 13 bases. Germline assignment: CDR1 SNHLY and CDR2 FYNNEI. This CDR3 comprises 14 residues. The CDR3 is CASTYRVSSYEQYF. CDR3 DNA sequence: TGTGCCAGCACTTACAGGGTCAGCTCCTACGAGCAGTACTTC.

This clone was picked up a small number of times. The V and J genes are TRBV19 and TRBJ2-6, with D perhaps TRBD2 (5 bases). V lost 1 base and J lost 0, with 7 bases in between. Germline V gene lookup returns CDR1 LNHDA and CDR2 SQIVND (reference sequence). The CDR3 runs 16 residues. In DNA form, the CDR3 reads TGTGCCAGTAGTATAGTCCGGGACTCTGGGGCCAACGTCCTGACTTTC. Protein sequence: CASSIVRDSGANVLTF. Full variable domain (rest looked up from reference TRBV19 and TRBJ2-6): DGGITQSPKYLFRKEGQNVTLSCEQNLNHDAMYWYRQDPGQGLRLIYYSQIVNDFQKGDIAEGYSVSREKKESFPLTVTSAQKNPTAFYLCASSIVRDSGANVLTFGAGSRLTVL.

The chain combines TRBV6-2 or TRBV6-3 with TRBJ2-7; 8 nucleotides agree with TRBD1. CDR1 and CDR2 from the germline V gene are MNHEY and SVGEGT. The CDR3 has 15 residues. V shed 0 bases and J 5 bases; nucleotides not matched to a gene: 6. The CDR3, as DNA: TGTGCCAGCAGTTACTCTAGGACAGGGACCCACGAGCAGTACTTC. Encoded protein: CASSYSRTGTHEQYF.

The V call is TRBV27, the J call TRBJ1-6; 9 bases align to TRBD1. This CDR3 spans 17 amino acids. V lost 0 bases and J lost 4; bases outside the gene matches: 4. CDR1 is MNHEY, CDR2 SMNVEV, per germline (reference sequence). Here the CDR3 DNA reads TGTGCCAGCAGTTTATCTGGGACAGGGATTTATAATTCACCCCTCCACTTT. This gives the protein CASSLSGTGIYNSPLHF.

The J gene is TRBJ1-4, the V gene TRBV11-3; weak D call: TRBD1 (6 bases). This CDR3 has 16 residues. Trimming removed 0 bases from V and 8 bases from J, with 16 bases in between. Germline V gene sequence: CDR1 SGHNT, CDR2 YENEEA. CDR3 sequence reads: CASSLEGVGQGEKLFF. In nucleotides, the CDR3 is TGTGCCAGCAGCTTAGAAGGAGTAGGCCAGGGGGAAAAACTGTTTTTT.

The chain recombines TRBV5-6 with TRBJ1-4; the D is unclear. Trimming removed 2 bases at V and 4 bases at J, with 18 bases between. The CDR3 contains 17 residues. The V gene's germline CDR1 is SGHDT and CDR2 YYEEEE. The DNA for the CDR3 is TGTGCCAGCAGCTTCAGACCTCCAAGAGGGATTAATGAAAAACTGTTTTTT. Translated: CASSFRPPRGINEKLFF.

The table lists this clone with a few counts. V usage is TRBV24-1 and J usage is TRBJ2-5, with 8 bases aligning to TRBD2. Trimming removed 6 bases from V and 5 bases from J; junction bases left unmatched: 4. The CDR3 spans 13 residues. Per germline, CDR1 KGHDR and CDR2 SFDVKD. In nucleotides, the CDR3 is TGTGCCACCAGTACAGCGGGGGTTGAGACCCAGTACTTC. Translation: CATSTAGVETQYF.

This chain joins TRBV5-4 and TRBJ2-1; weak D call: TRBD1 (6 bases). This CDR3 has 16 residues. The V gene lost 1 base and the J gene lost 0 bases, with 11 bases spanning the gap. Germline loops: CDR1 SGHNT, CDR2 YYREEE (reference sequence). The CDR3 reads CASSLYRASSYNEQFF. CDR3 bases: TGTGCCAGCAGCTTGTACAGGGCCAGCTCCTACAATGAGCAGTTCTTC.

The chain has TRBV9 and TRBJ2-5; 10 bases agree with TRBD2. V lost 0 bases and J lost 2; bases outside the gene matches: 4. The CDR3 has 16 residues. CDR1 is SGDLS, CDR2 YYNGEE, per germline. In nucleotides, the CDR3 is TGTGCCAGCAGCGTAGGCCAAGCGGGGGGGCAAGAGACCCAGTACTTC. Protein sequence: CASSVGQAGGQETQYF.

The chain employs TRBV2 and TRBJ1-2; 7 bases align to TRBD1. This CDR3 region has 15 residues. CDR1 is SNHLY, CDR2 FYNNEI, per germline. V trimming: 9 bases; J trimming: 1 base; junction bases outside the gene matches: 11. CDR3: CASRIARDSNYGYTF. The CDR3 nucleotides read TGTGCCAGTAGAATCGCCCGGGACAGTAACTATGGCTACACCTTC.